This T cell receptor beta chain was recovered during a study of blood T cells in healthy people across ages. Then a second PCR, running about 6 to 11 cycles, was carried out with a sample-barcoded 5' primer and a J-beta primer mix. MiXCR, applied by TCRdb to the 5' RACE reads, yields one record per CDR3 protein. Here the sample spans 700,000 to 900,000 distinct CDR3 sequences, 20% to 30% being singletons. Germline values: CDR1 SEHNR, CDR2 FQNEAQ (reference sequence). This CDR3 has 13 residues. Trimming removed 4 bases at V and 8 bases at J, with 14 bases between. This sample also appeared in a second study, on T cells of mothers and their children. That work adds: All donors were healthy and Caucasian; they were three mothers and their six children. Over 8 million TCR beta CDR3 reads were obtained from each mother, and around 2.8 million from each child.

The receptor's source is a boy between 10 and 17 years old in good health. Sequencing was done on a sample of blood. The genes are TRBV7-9 and TRBJ1-2, with D maybe TRBD1 (5 bases). The DNA for the CDR3 is TGTGCCAGCAGCTCACAGGTGGTGGGAGGCTACACCTTC. This encodes CASSSQVVGGYTF.